These 29 T cell receptor beta chains were all obtained from the same sample, sequenced in a study of T cell responses to AZD1222 COVID-19 vaccine. The assay was immunoSEQ multiplex PCR, and TCRdb's table has in-frame clones only and misses some. This table has around 120,000 clones, roughly 90% appearing once. Sample: peripheral blood, taken on day 0 of AZD1222 vaccination. These TCRs come from an adult in good health.

The chain combines TRBV6-1 with TRBJ1-2; D is possibly TRBD1 (6 bases). The CDR3 contains 21 residues. Trimming removed 2 bases at V and 7 bases at J, with 35 bases between. Germline V gene sequence: CDR1 MNHNS, CDR2 SASEGT. The CDR3 nucleotides are TGTGCCAGCAGTGAAAGGGGGTACTACAGCGGTGGTTTTATGACTCTAGTTGGCTACACCTTC. It is translated as CASSERGYYSGGFMTLVGYTF.

The genes are TRBV7-6 and TRBJ2-2; D is unresolved. Trimming shortened V by 1 base and J by 1 base, and 10 bases separated the two germline ends. The germline CDR1 and CDR2 sequences are SGHVS and FNYEAQ. This CDR3 is built from 16 residues. The CDR3 bases are TGTGCCAGCAGCTTAGAGAGTACGGAGAACACCGGGGAGCTGTTTTTT. This gives the protein CASSLESTENTGELFF.

The chain recombines TRBV28 with TRBJ1-2, with 9 bases lining up with TRBD1. Germline-derived CDR1 and CDR2 are MDHEN and SYDVKM. The CDR3 is 14 amino acids. Losses at the gene ends were 6 bases for V and 2 bases for J; bases not matched to a gene: 4. The CDR3 nucleotides are TGTGCCAGCAGAGCGACAGGGGGGAACTATGGCTACACCTTC. This sequence encodes CASRATGGNYGYTF.

The chain uses TRBV6-5 and TRBJ1-4; 9 bases are a match to TRBD1. After removal of 2 bases from V and 5 bases from J, the junction contained 3 bases not matched to a gene. This CDR3 is built from 15 residues. Germline V lookup: CDR1 MNHEY, CDR2 SVGAGI. The CDR3 region has the DNA TGTGCCAGCAGTTACAAGGACAGGGGCAATGAAAAACTGTTTTTT. It codes for CASSYKDRGNEKLFF.

This clone was counted a single time. The rearrangement links TRBV27 to TRBJ2-2; 9 bases line up with TRBD1. The CDR3 contains 15 residues. The trim removed 3 bases at V and 5 bases at J, leaving 4 bases unmatched. Germline V gene lookup returns CDR1 MNHEY and CDR2 SMNVEV (reference sequence). CDR3 loop: CASSFRQGGTGELFF. The CDR3 coding sequence is TGTGCCAGCAGTTTCCGACAGGGGGGTACCGGGGAGCTGTTTTTT.

J is TRBJ1-4 and V is TRBV30, with D unresolved. The ends were cut back, 3 bases at V and 7 bases at J, with 15 bases in the middle. The length of the CDR3 is 14 residues. Germline lookup yields CDR1 GTSNPN and CDR2 SVGIG (reference sequence). DNA of the CDR3: TGTGCCTGGAGGGCCACAAGGCGGGGTGAAAAACTGTTTTTT. Its translation is CAWRATRRGEKLFF.

V usage is TRBV19 and J usage is TRBJ1-5; 7 nucleotides line up with TRBD1. The V gene end was trimmed by 3 bases and the J gene end by 3 bases; junction bases not matched to a gene: 11. Germline V CDR1 and CDR2: LNHDA, SQIVND (reference sequence). This CDR3 has 17 residues. The CDR3 sequence is CASSISNRGQPNQPQHF. The CDR3 DNA reads TGTGCCAGTAGTATTAGCAACAGGGGACAACCCAATCAGCCCCAGCATTTT.

The V gene is TRBV19, the J gene TRBJ2-5, with D perhaps TRBD1 (6 bases). The CDR3 covers 15 residues. Germline V gene sequence: CDR1 LNHDA, CDR2 SQIVND (reference sequence). The V end was cut by 1 base, the J end by 2 bases, with 11 bases between. CDR3 sequence: CASSIGPGQQETQYF. The DNA for the CDR3 is TGTGCCAGTAGTATAGGTCCGGGACAACAAGAGACCCAGTACTTC. Drawing the rest from reference TRBV19 and TRBJ2-5, the complete variable domain is DGGITQSPKYLFRKEGQNVTLSCEQNLNHDAMYWYRQDPGQGLRLIYYSQIVNDFQKGDIAEGYSVSREKKESFPLTVTSAQKNPTAFYLCASSIGPGQQETQYFGPGTRLLVL.

This chain links TRBV5-1 with TRBJ1-1, with 7 bases fitting TRBD1. V shed 2 bases, J shed 6 bases, and the junction held 4 bases outside the gene matches. The CDR3 covers 13 residues. CDR1 and CDR2 (germline): SGHRS, YFSETQ. CDR3 DNA: TGCGCCAGCAGCTTAGGACAGGAGGCTGAAGCTTTCTTT. Its translation: CASSLGQEAEAFF.

The rearrangement uses TRBV29-1 and TRBJ2-6; TRBD2 is a possible D gene (5 bases). The CDR3 extends over 14 amino acids. V lost 5 bases and J lost 0, with 8 bases in between. The germline CDR1 and CDR2 sequences are SQVTM and ANQGSEA. CDR3 sequence: CSVTGSSGANVLTF. The CDR3 region has the DNA TGCAGCGTTACGGGGAGCTCTGGGGCCAACGTCCTGACTTTC.

The chain uses TRBV19 and TRBJ1-6; possible D gene TRBD1, 5 bases. The CDR3 is made up of 14 amino acids. The germline gives CDR1 LNHDA, CDR2 SQIVND (reference sequence). The germline V and J ends were trimmed by 0 bases and 7 bases, with 7 bases remaining between them. The CDR3 DNA reads TGTGCCAGTAGTATAGAGGGGCGGAATTCACCCCTCCACTTT. Translation gives CASSIEGRNSPLHF. The full variable domain, in which reference TRBV19 and TRBJ1-6 provide the parts outside the CDR3, is DGGITQSPKYLFRKEGQNVTLSCEQNLNHDAMYWYRQDPGQGLRLIYYSQIVNDFQKGDIAEGYSVSREKKESFPLTVTSAQKNPTAFYLCASSIEGRNSPLHFGNGTRLTVT.

The genes are TRBV3-1 (or the pseudogene TRBV3-2) and TRBJ2-1; 7 bases match TRBD2. This CDR3 has 18 amino acids. The V gene's germline CDR1 is LGHDT and CDR2 YNNKEL (reference sequence). The junction had 12 bases not matched to a gene; V was cut back by 4 bases and J by 0 bases. Written as DNA, the CDR3 is TGTGCCAGCAGCCCACTGACTAGCAAGGGACTCTCCTACAATGAGCAGTTCTTC. Encoded protein: CASSPLTSKGLSYNEQFF.

This chain connects TRBV6-5 to TRBJ2-7; D is perhaps TRBD2 (5 bases). The CDR3 is 11 amino acids. Trimming shortened V by 5 bases and J by 5 bases, and 7 bases separated the two germline ends. Germline V gene sequence: CDR1 MNHEY, CDR2 SVGAGI. The CDR3 nucleotides read TGTGCCAGCAGTAGGCGGGACGAGCAGTACTTC. Amino acids: CASSRRDEQYF.

For this clone: One end of the junction fails to match germline, which may point to a read error. For the CDR3, the DNA is TGCGCCAGCAGTCAATCATGCAGGGGCGCCTACGGGCAGTACTTC. Its protein is CASSQSCRGAYGQYF. V usage is TRBV23-1 and J usage is TRBJ2-7; D might be TRBD1 (6 bases). TRBV23-1 is marked as an open reading frame, function uncertain. The CDR3 extends over 15 amino acids.

The sample holds one count of this clone. The chain links TRBV28 to TRBJ1-1; D call uncertain. The CDR3 length is 13 residues. The germline CDR1 and CDR2 sequences are MDHEN and SYDVKM. V lost 5 bases and J lost 11, with 18 bases in between. CDR3 DNA sequence: TGTGCCAGCAGTCTAGAAATGGGGTGGAGTGCTTTCTTT. Its translation is CASSLEMGWSAFF.

This chain links TRBV7-2 with TRBJ2-6; D unresolved. The CDR3 runs to 16 residues. Germline CDR1 is SGHTA and CDR2 is FQGNSA. The germline V and J ends were trimmed by 0 bases and 2 bases, with 8 bases remaining between them. CDR3 DNA: TGTGCCAGCAGCTTAGCCACGGGTACTGGGGCCAACGTCCTGACTTTC. This gives the protein CASSLATGTGANVLTF. Full variable domain (outside the CDR3, taken from reference TRBV7-2 and TRBJ2-6): GAGVSQSPSNKVTEKGKDVELRCDPISGHTALYWYRQSLGQGLEFLIYFQGNSAPDKSGLPSDRFSAERTGGSVSTLTIQRTQQEDSAVYLCASSLATGTGANVLTFGAGSRLTVL.

The V and J genes are TRBV2 and TRBJ1-5; D is unresolved. The CDR3 contains 15 residues. Germline V gives CDR1 SNHLY, CDR2 FYNNEI. V lost 0 bases to trimming and J lost 2 bases, with 8 bases between them. Here the CDR3 reads CASSEAARGNQPQHF. CDR3 DNA: TGTGCCAGCAGTGAAGCGGCTAGGGGCAATCAGCCCCAGCATTTT.

The V call is TRBV7-9, the J call TRBJ2-7, with a weak D call TRBD2 (6 bases). The CDR3 is made up of 13 amino acids. Trimming cost V 0 bases and J 6 bases, with 9 bases left between them. Germline V gene data show CDR1 as SEHNR and CDR2 as FQNEAQ (reference sequence). Here the CDR3 reads CASSLAGGGEQYF. In DNA, the CDR3 is TGTGCCAGCAGCTTAGCGGGAGGAGGCGAGCAGTACTTC.

This clone was detected once. The chain couples TRBV28 to TRBJ2-1; 7 positions agree with TRBD1. In germline, CDR1 is MDHEN, CDR2 SYDVKM. The J segment lost 4 bases and the V segment lost 0 bases, leaving 0 bases of the junction unmatched. This CDR3 is built from 14 residues. The CDR3 loop reads CASSLWTGYNEQFF. The CDR3 coding sequence is TGTGCCAGCAGTTTATGGACAGGGTACAATGAGCAGTTCTTC.

The rearrangement uses TRBV28 and TRBJ2-1; D is uncertain. The CDR3 consists of 14 residues. V dropped 5 bases and J dropped 4 bases, with 12 bases sitting between them. Per the germline V gene, CDR1 is MDHEN and CDR2 is SYDVKM. CDR3 loop: CASSPPEDYNEQFF. CDR3 sequence (DNA): TGTGCCAGCAGTCCACCCGAGGATTACAATGAGCAGTTCTTC.

In this sample, this clone turned up once. The chain employs TRBV6-5 and TRBJ2-1; TRBD1 matches at 8 bases. Germline lookup yields CDR1 MNHEY and CDR2 SVGAGI. This CDR3 has 13 residues. Unmatched junction bases numbered 6, after V lost 7 bases and J lost 7 bases. The CDR3 coding sequence is TGTGCCAGCACCGGGACAGGTCTTAATGAGCAGTTCTTC. Its protein is CASTGTGLNEQFF.

The chain carries TRBV2 and TRBJ2-1; either TRBD1 or TRBD2 may fit D (5 bases each). V lost 8 bases, J lost 1 base, and 18 bases lay in between. The CDR3 has 16 amino acids. CDR1 and CDR2 (germline): SNHLY, FYNNEI. CDR3 nucleotides: TGTGCCAGCGAGGGTAAGCAGGGTAAATCCTACAATGAGCAGTTCTTC. Protein product: CASEGKQGKSYNEQFF.

This clone has only one observation. The chain uses TRBV18 and TRBJ1-2; D might be TRBD1 (5 bases). The CDR3 length is 14 residues. Trimming removed 2 bases at V and 4 bases at J, with 11 bases between. CDR1 KGHSH and CDR2 LQKENI come from the germline V gene. CDR3 sequence: CASSPGRGSYGYTF. CDR3 DNA: TGTGCCAGCTCACCAGGGCGGGGCAGCTATGGCTACACCTTC.

V usage is TRBV3-1 (or the pseudogene TRBV3-2) and J usage is TRBJ1-4, with a possible D match to TRBD1 (5 bases). V was shortened by 3 bases and J by 5 bases, with 13 bases between the two germline ends. Germline V gives CDR1 LGHDT, CDR2 YNNKEL (reference sequence). The CDR3 is 15 residues long. This CDR3 reads CASSHQGRGNEKLFF. The CDR3 DNA reads TGTGCCAGCAGCCACCAAGGGAGGGGAAATGAAAAACTGTTTTTT.

The chain employs TRBV11-3 and TRBJ2-1; D gene uncertain. Trimming took off 3 bases at V and 6 bases at J, with 9 bases between the two ends. Germline lookup yields CDR1 SGHNT and CDR2 YENEEA. The CDR3 runs to 13 residues. The CDR3 DNA reads as TGTGCCAGCAGCTTTTCCCCACTCAATGAGCAGTTCTTC. Translation: CASSFSPLNEQFF.

This rearrangement joins TRBV9 to TRBJ1-6; perhaps TRBD1 as D (6 bases). The V end was cut by 5 bases, the J end by 0 bases, with 15 bases between. This CDR3 contains 17 residues. Looked up from germline, CDR1 is SGDLS and CDR2 is YYNGEE. The CDR3 region has the DNA TGTGCCAGCAGTTCCCGGGACACGAGCTCCTATAATTCACCCCTCCACTTT. Translated: CASSSRDTSSYNSPLHF. Drawing the rest from reference TRBV9 and TRBJ1-6, the complete variable domain is DSGVTQTPKHLITATGQRVTLRCSPRSGDLSVYWYQQSLDQGLQFLIQYYNGEERAKGNILERFSAQQFPDLHSELNLSSLELGDSALYFCASSSRDTSSYNSPLHFGNGTRLTVT.

The CDR3 reads CASSRTGMNSPLHF. CDR3 sequence (DNA): TGTGCCAGCAGCAGGACAGGGATGAATTCACCCCTCCACTTT. The chain uses TRBV6-5 and TRBJ1-6; TRBD1 agrees at 8 bases. The CDR3 is made up of 14 amino acids. Per the germline V gene, CDR1 is MNHEY and CDR2 is SVGAGI. With V trimmed by 6 bases and J by 7 bases, 5 bases remained unmatched.

J is TRBJ2-7 and V is TRBV6-5; D unclear. The CDR3 runs to 15 residues. V was cut by 6 bases and J by 1 base, with 16 bases left in between. Germline CDR1 is MNHEY and CDR2 is SVGAGI. CDR3 in amino acids: CASRPQHSESYEQYF. Written as DNA, the CDR3 is TGTGCCAGCAGACCGCAGCACAGCGAATCCTACGAGCAGTACTTC.

This clone appeared a single time. The J gene is TRBJ1-1, the V gene TRBV18; 7 nucleotides line up with TRBD1. Germline V CDR1 and CDR2: KGHSH, LQKENI. Trimming took 6 bases from V and 3 from J; bases not matched to a gene: 4. The CDR3 has 13 amino acids. CDR3 DNA: TGTGCCAGCTCTCAAGACAGGGACACTGAAGCTTTCTTT. This gives the protein CASSQDRDTEAFF.